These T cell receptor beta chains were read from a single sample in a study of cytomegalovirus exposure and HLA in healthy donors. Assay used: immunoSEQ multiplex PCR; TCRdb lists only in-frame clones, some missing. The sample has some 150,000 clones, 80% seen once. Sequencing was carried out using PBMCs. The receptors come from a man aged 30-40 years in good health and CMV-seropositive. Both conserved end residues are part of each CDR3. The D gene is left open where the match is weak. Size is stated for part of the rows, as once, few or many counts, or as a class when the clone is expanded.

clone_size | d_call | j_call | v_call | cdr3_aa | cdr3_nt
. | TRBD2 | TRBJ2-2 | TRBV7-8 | CASSKLAGAGTGELFF | TGTGCCAGCAGCAAATTAGCGGGAGCGGGCACCGGGGAGCTGTTTTTT
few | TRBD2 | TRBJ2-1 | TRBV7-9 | CASSPNSGRKNEQFF | TGTGCCAGCAGCCCGAATAGCGGGAGGAAGAATGAGCAGTTCTTC
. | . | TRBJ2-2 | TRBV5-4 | CASTDSGTGELFF | TGTGCCAGCACGGATTCGGGCACCGGGGAGCTGTTTTTT
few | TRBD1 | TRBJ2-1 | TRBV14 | CASSMGQRNQFF | TGTGCCAGCAGCATGGGACAGCGAAACCAGTTCTTC
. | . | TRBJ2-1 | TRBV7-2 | CASSLGGQRSGNEQFF | TGTGCCAGCAGCTTAGGGGGGCAGAGAAGCGGCAATGAGCAGTTCTTC
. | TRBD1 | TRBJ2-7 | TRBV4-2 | CASSQVFGTGMEQYF | TGTGCCAGCAGCCAAGTTTTTGGGACAGGGATGGAGCAGTACTTC
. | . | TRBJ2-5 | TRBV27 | CASSLPNATDSKGTETQYF | TGTGCCAGCAGTTTACCGAATGCGACGGACAGTAAGGGAACGGAGACCCAGTACTTC
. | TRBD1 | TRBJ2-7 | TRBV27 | CASSFRQVRGEQYF | TGTGCCAGCAGTTTTAGGCAGGTCAGGGGGGAGCAGTACTTC
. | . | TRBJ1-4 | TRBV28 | CASSPHRGTPTNEKLFF | TGTGCCAGCAGTCCCCACCGGGGGACCCCAACTAATGAAAAACTGTTTTTT
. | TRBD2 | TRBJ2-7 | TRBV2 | CASRPRETTYEQYF | TGTGCCAGCAGACCGCGGGAGACCACCTACGAGCAGTACTTC
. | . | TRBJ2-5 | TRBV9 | CASSVGGETQYF | TGTGCCAGCAGCGTAGGAGGAGAGACCCAGTACTTC
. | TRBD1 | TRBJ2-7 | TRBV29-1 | CSVYQGASYEQYF | TGCAGCGTTTACCAGGGGGCTAGTTACGAGCAGTACTTC
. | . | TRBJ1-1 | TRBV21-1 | CASSQGQGCFETEAFF | TGTGCCAGCTCTCAGGGACAGGGGTGTTTTGAAACTGAAGCTTTCTTT
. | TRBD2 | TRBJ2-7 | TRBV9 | CASSESGRAYEQYF | TGTGCCAGCAGCGAGAGCGGGAGAGCCTACGAGCAGTACTTC
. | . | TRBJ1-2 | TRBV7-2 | CASSLEQIYGYTF | TGTGCCAGCAGCTTAGAACAAATCTATGGCTACACCTTC
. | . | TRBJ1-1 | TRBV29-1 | CSVEEAFF | TGCAGTGTCGAGGAAGCTTTCTTT
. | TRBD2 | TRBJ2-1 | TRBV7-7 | CASSLGGLAGGEQFF | TGTGCTAGCAGCTTAGGAGGACTAGCGGGAGGTGAGCAGTTCTTC
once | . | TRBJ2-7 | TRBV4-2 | CASSQEGHSSSYEQYF | TGTGCCAGCAGCCAAGAAGGACACAGCAGCTCCTACGAGCAGTACTTC
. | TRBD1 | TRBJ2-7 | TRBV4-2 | CASSQLTGQDSYEQYF | TGTGCCAGCAGCCAACTGACCGGACAGGACTCCTACGAGCAGTACTTC
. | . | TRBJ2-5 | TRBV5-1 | CASSLEGVGTQYF | TGCGCCAGCAGCTTGGAAGGGGTTGGGACCCAGTACTTC
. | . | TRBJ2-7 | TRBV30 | CASRIWGPVTYEQYF | TGTGCCTCCCGGATTTGGGGGCCCGTTACCTACGAGCAGTACTTC
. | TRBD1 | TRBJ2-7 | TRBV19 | CASSWDRGEQYF | TGTGCCAGTTCGTGGGACAGGGGCGAGCAGTACTTC
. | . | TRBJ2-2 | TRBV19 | CASSISRWELFF | TGTGCCAGTAGTATAAGCCGTTGGGAGCTGTTTTTT
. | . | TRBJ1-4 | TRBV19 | CASSISLATNEKLFF | TGTGCCAGTAGTATCTCCCTTGCAACTAATGAAAAACTGTTTTTT
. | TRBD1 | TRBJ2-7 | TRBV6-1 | CASSGSGGDRWRREQYF | TGTGCCAGCAGTGGCTCAGGGGGCGACCGCTGGAGGAGGGAGCAGTACTTC
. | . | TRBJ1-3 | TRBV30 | CACGGPGGSGNTIYF | TGTGCCTGCGGTGGGCCCGGGGGGTCTGGAAACACCATATATTTT
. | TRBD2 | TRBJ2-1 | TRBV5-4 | CASSLLPGGLGQNEQFF | TGTGCCAGCAGCTTGTTACCGGGAGGGCTAGGGCAAAATGAGCAGTTCTTC
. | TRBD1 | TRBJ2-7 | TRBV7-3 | CASSSNRGYEQYF | TGTGCCAGCAGCAGTAACAGGGGATACGAGCAGTACTTC
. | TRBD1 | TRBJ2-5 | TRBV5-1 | CASSLSGQMETQYF | TGCGCCAGCAGCCTTTCGGGACAGATGGAGACCCAGTACTTC
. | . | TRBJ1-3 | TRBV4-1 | CASSQDAAATGNTIYF | TGCGCCAGCAGCCAAGATGCGGCGGCCACTGGAAACACCATATATTTT
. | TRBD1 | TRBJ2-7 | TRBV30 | CAWSLTGGSYEQYF | TGTGCCTGGAGTTTAACAGGGGGTTCCTACGAGCAGTACTTC